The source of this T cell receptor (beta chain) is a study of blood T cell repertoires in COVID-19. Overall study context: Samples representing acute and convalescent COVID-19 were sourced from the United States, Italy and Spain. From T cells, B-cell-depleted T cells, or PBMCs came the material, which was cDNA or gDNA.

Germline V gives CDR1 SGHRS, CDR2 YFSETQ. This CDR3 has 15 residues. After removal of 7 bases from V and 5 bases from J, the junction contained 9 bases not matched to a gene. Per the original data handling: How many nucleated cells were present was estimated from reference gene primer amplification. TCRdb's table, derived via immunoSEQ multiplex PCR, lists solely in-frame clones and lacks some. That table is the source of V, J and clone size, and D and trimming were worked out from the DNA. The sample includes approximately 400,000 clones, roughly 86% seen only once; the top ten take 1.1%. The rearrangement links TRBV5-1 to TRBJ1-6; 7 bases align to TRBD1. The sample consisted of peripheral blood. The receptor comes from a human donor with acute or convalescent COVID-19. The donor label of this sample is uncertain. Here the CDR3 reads CASRPRTGDNSPLHF. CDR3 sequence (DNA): TGCGCCAGCCGGCCTCGGACAGGTGATAATTCACCCCTCCACTTT. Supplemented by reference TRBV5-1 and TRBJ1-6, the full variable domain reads KAGVTQTPRYLIKTRGQQVTLSCSPISGHRSVSWYQQTPGQGLQFLFEYFSETQRNKGNFPGRFSGRQFSNSRSEMNVSTLELGDSALYLCASRPRTGDNSPLHFGNGTRLTVT.